This TCR beta chain came from a study of OX40 agonist ivuxolimab in advanced cancers. Comment on this clone: The antigen is not known.

Trimming pared 2 bases from V and 3 bases from J, leaving 11 bases between. CDR3 length: 15 amino acids. The germline V gene has CDR1 MNHEY and CDR2 SVGAGI. The study's findings and limits: The antigen specificity of the peripheral T cells (those that were expanded) was not determined. In the 0.1 to 3.0 mg/kg range, CD4+ and CD8+ blood T cells had expanded clonally by week 6. A proportion of nonresponders additionally exhibited low normalized T-cell clonal expansion.

TCRdb keeps only in-frame clones here, not all; method: immunoSEQ multiplex PCR. The sample has 20,000 to 25,000 clones; 84% are singletons. Exclusion applied to patients with autoimmune disease history or systemic immunosuppression. Source: CD4+ or CD8+ T cells sorted from blood, taken in a trial of the OX40 agonist ivuxolimab. The receptor's source is an adult with an advanced solid tumor such as melanoma, head and neck, liver or kidney cancer. The chain joins TRBV6-5 to TRBJ1-3; D not certain. The CDR3 nucleotides are TGTGCCAGCAGTTACAGTCAATACGGTGGAAACACCATATATTTT. It translates to CASSYSQYGGNTIYF.